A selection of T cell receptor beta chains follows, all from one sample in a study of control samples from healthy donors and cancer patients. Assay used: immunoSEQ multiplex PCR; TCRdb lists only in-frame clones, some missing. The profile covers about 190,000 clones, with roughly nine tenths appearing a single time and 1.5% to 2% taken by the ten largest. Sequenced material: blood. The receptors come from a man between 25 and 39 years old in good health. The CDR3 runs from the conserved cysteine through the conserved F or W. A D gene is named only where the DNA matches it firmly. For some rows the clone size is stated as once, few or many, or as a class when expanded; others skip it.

cdr3_aa: CATSSRDSNWGTDTQYF; cdr3_nt: TGTGCCACCAGCAGCCGGGACTCCAATTGGGGCACAGATACGCAGTATTTT; j_call: TRBJ2-3; d_call: -; clone_size: -; v_call: TRBV15
cdr3_aa: CATSRDRGQHYGYTF; cdr3_nt: TGTGCCACCAGCAGAGATCGGGGACAGCACTATGGCTACACCTTC; j_call: TRBJ1-2; d_call: TRBD1; clone_size: once; v_call: TRBV15
cdr3_aa: CASSLEPEIGTEAFF; cdr3_nt: TGCGCCAGCAGCTTGGAGCCTGAAATAGGGACTGAAGCTTTCTTT; j_call: TRBJ1-1; d_call: -; clone_size: -; v_call: TRBV5-1
cdr3_aa: CASSQDLVATSGANVLTF; cdr3_nt: TGTGCCAGCAGCCAAGATTTAGTAGCAACCTCTGGGGCCAACGTCCTGACTTTC; j_call: TRBJ2-6; d_call: -; clone_size: -; v_call: TRBV3-1/TRBV3-2
cdr3_aa: CASSYEPGQNYEQYF; cdr3_nt: TGTGCCAGCAGCTACGAACCGGGACAAAATTACGAGCAGTACTTC; j_call: TRBJ2-7; d_call: -; clone_size: -; v_call: TRBV7-7
cdr3_aa: CASSGGRGNTEAFF; cdr3_nt: TGCGCCAGCAGCGGGGGACGGGGAAACACTGAAGCTTTCTTT; j_call: TRBJ1-1; d_call: -; clone_size: few; v_call: TRBV5-1
cdr3_aa: CASIDGNYGYTF; cdr3_nt: TGCGCCAGCATAGACGGTAACTATGGCTACACCTTC; j_call: TRBJ1-2; d_call: -; clone_size: -; v_call: TRBV5-1
cdr3_aa: CASTSGVVNGYTF; cdr3_nt: TGTGCCAGCACCTCTGGGGTGGTTAATGGCTACACCTTC; j_call: TRBJ1-2; d_call: -; clone_size: -; v_call: TRBV28
cdr3_aa: CASSLGTGGITDTQYF; cdr3_nt: TGTGCCAGCTCACTCGGGACAGGGGGCATCACAGATACGCAGTATTTT; j_call: TRBJ2-3; d_call: TRBD1; clone_size: -; v_call: TRBV18
cdr3_aa: CASLSDTIYF; cdr3_nt: TGTGCCAGTTTAAGTGACACCATATATTTT; j_call: TRBJ1-3; d_call: -; clone_size: -; v_call: TRBV19
cdr3_aa: CASREQGADYGYTF; cdr3_nt: TGTGCCAGCAGGGAGCAGGGGGCAGACTATGGCTACACCTTC; j_call: TRBJ1-2; d_call: TRBD1; clone_size: -; v_call: TRBV5-4
cdr3_aa: CASSLAQTGARSPLHF; cdr3_nt: TGTGCCAGCAGTTTAGCCCAGACAGGGGCCCGGTCACCCCTCCACTTT; j_call: TRBJ1-6; d_call: TRBD1; clone_size: few; v_call: TRBV28
cdr3_aa: CASSQGGYGSPLHF; cdr3_nt: TGTGCCAGCAGCCAAGGGGGTTATGGTTCACCCCTCCACTTT; j_call: TRBJ1-6; d_call: -; clone_size: few; v_call: TRBV14
cdr3_aa: CASSWRQGGEQFF; cdr3_nt: TGCGCCAGCAGCTGGAGACAGGGGGGTGAGCAGTTCTTC; j_call: TRBJ2-1; d_call: TRBD1; clone_size: -; v_call: TRBV5-1
cdr3_aa: CASSLDSDTEAFF; cdr3_nt: TGTGCCAGCAGCTTAGATTCTGATACTGAAGCTTTCTTT; j_call: TRBJ1-1; d_call: -; clone_size: -; v_call: TRBV11-3
cdr3_aa: CASRAQDLLYNEQFF; cdr3_nt: TGTGCCAGCAGGGCACAGGATTTGCTCTACAATGAGCAGTTCTTC; j_call: TRBJ2-1; d_call: -; clone_size: once; v_call: TRBV2
cdr3_aa: CASSLPGRSTDTQYF; cdr3_nt: TGTGCCAGCAGCCTTCCCGGCCGTAGCACAGATACGCAGTATTTT; j_call: TRBJ2-3; d_call: -; clone_size: -; v_call: TRBV7-9
cdr3_aa: CASSSPNKLAGYNSPLHF; cdr3_nt: TGTGCCAGCAGCTCCCCCAACAAGCTAGCCGGTTATAATTCACCCCTCCACTTT; j_call: TRBJ1-6; d_call: -; clone_size: -; v_call: TRBV11-2